This T cell receptor (beta chain) derives from a study of identical twins. Notes on the study in general: Out-of-frame sharing of TCR alpha in monozygotic twins was underestimated by models. Possibly, invariant MAIT and iNKT cells partly confounded zero-insertion analyses. Findings depended on cross-sectional statistics rather than tracking the same donors.

Germline CDR1 KGHDR, CDR2 SFDVKD. V shed 4 bases, J shed 7 bases, and the junction held 10 bases outside the gene matches. The CDR3 is made up of 17 amino acids. A remark on this clonotype: Its antigen is unidentified.

TCRdb passed the 5' RACE reads through MiXCR, listing each CDR3 protein once. The repertoire includes some 320,000 distinct CDR3 sequences, roughly 12% of them detected once, and approximately 7.5% sits in the top ten. All donors were healthy Caucasians. This sample also appeared in a second study, on yellow fever vaccine responses in identical twins.

The sequence derives from a woman younger than 30 in good health. Sequences were obtained from CD8+ T cells sorted from blood. The chain employs TRBV24-1 and TRBJ2-1; TRBD2 matches 12 bases. The CDR3 bases are TGTGCCACCAGTGACCCCGGACTAGCGGGGAATCGGAATGAGCAGTTCTTC. Protein: CATSDPGLAGNRNEQFF.